These T cell receptor beta chains were read from a single sample in a study of blood T cell repertoires in COVID-19. Method: immunoSEQ multiplex PCR; TCRdb's copy keeps in-frame clones and lacks some. Of about 320,000 clones in the sample, about 90% were seen once. The specimen sequenced was peripheral blood. The receptors were sampled from a woman between 25 and 40 years old with COVID-19, enrolled during active disease. Each CDR3 is given with its conserved first and last residue. The order of the fields is clone size, D gene, J gene, V gene, CDR3 DNA, CDR3 protein. D genes are given only for firm matches. Rows may omit the clone size; those that give it use once, few, many or a size class.

NA TRBD2 TRBJ2-2 TRBV4-2 TGTGCCAGCAGCCAAGATGAGCGGGGGAGCGGGGAGCTGTTTTTT CASSQDERGSGELFF
NA NA TRBJ1-2 TRBV10-2 TGCGCCAGCAGGACGGACTCTTTTGGCTACACCTTC CASRTDSFGYTF
NA NA TRBJ1-2 TRBV5-5 TGTGCCAGCAGCTTGCAGCAGGGCGCCAACTATGGCTACACCTTC CASSLQQGANYGYTF
once NA TRBJ2-2 TRBV11-2 TGTGCCAGCAGCTTCTCGGGACTGTTTGGAACCGGGGAGCTGTTTTTT CASSFSGLFGTGELFF
NA NA TRBJ2-7 TRBV4-1 TGCGCCAGCAGCCAAATAAGCCTAGCGTCGTACGAGCAGTACTTC CASSQISLASYEQYF
NA NA TRBJ2-4 TRBV20-1 TGCAGTGCTAGTTCCCGGAAGGGGGCCAAAAACATTCAGTACTTC CSASSRKGAKNIQYF
NA TRBD1 TRBJ1-1 TRBV3-1/TRBV3-2 TGTGCCAGCAGCCAAGTCGGACAGGGAAACAGGCAAGCTTTCTTT CASSQVGQGNRQAFF
NA TRBD1 TRBJ1-3 TRBV9 TGTGCCAGCAGCAAGAGGGGGCTTGCTGGAAACACCATATATTTT CASSKRGLAGNTIYF
NA NA TRBJ2-1 TRBV7-9 TGTGCCAGCACTCCAGGGGGCGGGAGCTCCTACAATGAGCAGTTCTTC CASTPGGGSSYNEQFF
once NA TRBJ2-3 TRBV28 TGTGCCAGCAGTTTATTGGGGCCGGATACGCAGTATTTT CASSLLGPDTQYF
NA NA TRBJ1-1 TRBV4-1 TGCGCCAGCAGTGTTTACAGCATGAACACTGAAGCTTTCTTT CASSVYSMNTEAFF
NA NA TRBJ1-2 TRBV27 TGTGCCAGTGGACAGAACAACTATGGCTACACCTTC CASGQNNYGYTF
medium-sized TRBD1 TRBJ1-2 TRBV3-1/TRBV3-2 TGTGCCAGCAGCACCCCTGACCCGGCGGGACAGGAAACTCCTGGAAACTATGGCTACACCTTC CASSTPDPAGQETPGNYGYTF
NA NA TRBJ1-1 TRBV6-5 TGTGCCAGCACCCCCGGGGGGTTCACTGAAGCTTTCTTT CASTPGGFTEAFF
NA NA TRBJ1-5 TRBV7-2 TGTGCCAGCAGCTTAGCGGGAGGTCAGCCCCAGCATTTT CASSLAGGQPQHF
NA NA TRBJ2-7 TRBV5-8 TGTGCCAGTGTCCGATCGGTCGGCTACGAGCAGTACTTC CASVRSVGYEQYF
once NA TRBJ2-3 TRBV28 TGTGCCAGCAGTTTCAGGGGTATTGGAGATACGCAGTATTTT CASSFRGIGDTQYF
NA NA TRBJ1-5 TRBV28 TGTGCCAGCAGTTTACTGGTAGCAGGGTTAAATCAGCCCCAGCATTTT CASSLLVAGLNQPQHF
NA NA TRBJ1-5 TRBV5-6 TGTGCCAGCAGCCTAAACAGCAATCAGCCCCAGCATTTT CASSLNSNQPQHF
NA NA TRBJ1-2 TRBV18 TGTGCCAGCTCACCACTCAGGGGTAGGGATAACTATGGCTACACCTTC CASSPLRGRDNYGYTF
NA TRBD1 TRBJ2-3 TRBV27 TGTGCCAGCAGAACACAGGGGGGTTGGACAGATACGCAGTATTTT CASRTQGGWTDTQYF
NA NA TRBJ1-3 TRBV11-2 TGTGCCAGCAGCCCAGGGGTCCTGGGGGCCTCTGGAAACACCATATATTTT CASSPGVLGASGNTIYF
NA TRBD1 TRBJ1-2 TRBV29-1 TGCAGCGCCCACAGGGGGCTAGGTGGCTACACCTTC CSAHRGLGGYTF
NA NA TRBJ2-2 TRBV28 TGTGCCAGCAGGACTGGGAACACCGGGGAGCTGTTTTTT CASRTGNTGELFF
NA TRBD2 TRBJ2-1 TRBV19 TGTGCCAGTAGTATAGTTACTAGCGGGGCCTACAATGAGCAGTTCTTC CASSIVTSGAYNEQFF
NA TRBD2 TRBJ2-1 TRBV6-5 TGTGCCAGCGGAGTAGCGGGCTCCTACAATGAGCAGTTCTTC CASGVAGSYNEQFF
NA NA TRBJ1-5 TRBV27 TGTGCCAGCAGAGGGGGGGCTTCCAATCAGCCCCAGCATTTT CASRGGASNQPQHF